What follows are 26 T cell receptor beta chains derived from one specimen sequenced in a study of cytomegalovirus exposure and HLA in healthy donors. It was with 60 Vbeta and 13 Jbeta primers that the PCR ran. The data were produced by immunoSEQ multiplex PCR, yet TCRdb's version contains in-frame clones alone and is incomplete. The sample holds fewer than 200,000 clones; about 13% are singletons and the top ten take roughly 7.7%. What was sequenced was PBMCs. Receptors were obtained from a man in his fifties in good health and CMV-seropositive.

The chain is built from TRBV28 and TRBJ2-5, with 7 bases aligning to TRBD1. The CDR3 is 15 amino acids. Per germline, CDR1 MDHEN and CDR2 SYDVKM. Trimming removed 5 bases from V and 0 bases from J; junction bases left unmatched: 6. The CDR3: CASSPGTAYQETQYF. The DNA for the CDR3 is TGTGCCAGCAGTCCCGGGACAGCGTACCAAGAGACCCAGTACTTC.

The CDR3 reads CATSRGAGGAWETQYF. CDR3 coding DNA: TGTGCCACCAGCCGCGGGGCCGGGGGGGCCTGGGAGACCCAGTACTTC. The chain combines TRBV15 with TRBJ2-5; 8 nucleotides align to TRBD2. From germline, CDR1 is LNHNV and CDR2 YYDKDF (reference sequence). V shed 5 bases, J shed 5 bases, and the junction held 13 bases outside the gene matches. The CDR3 covers 16 residues.

In this sample, this clone turned up a few times. This CDR3 reads CASSMYRGNTEAFF. In DNA form, the CDR3 reads TGTGCCAGTAGTATGTACAGGGGAAACACTGAAGCTTTCTTT. The V call is TRBV19, the J call TRBJ1-1; TRBD1 matches 7 bases. The CDR3 is made up of 14 amino acids. V gave up 3 bases and J gave up 2 bases; unmatched junction bases: 3. Germline loops: CDR1 LNHDA, CDR2 SQIVND (reference sequence).

This clone was seen a few times. Here the CDR3 DNA reads TGTGCCTGGAGTAATCCGGGTTACACTGAAGCTTTCTTT. Translation: CAWSNPGYTEAFF. The chain combines TRBV30 with TRBJ1-1; the D is unclear. CDR1 and CDR2 (germline): GTSNPN, SVGIG (reference sequence). Between the trimmed V and J ends, which lost 2 bases and 3 bases, there was a span of 10 bases. The CDR3 totals 13 residues.

This clone appeared a few times. V and J are TRBV7-2 and TRBJ2-1; D is ambiguous. Germline values: CDR1 SGHTA, CDR2 FQGNSA. CDR3 size: 14 residues. V dropped 3 bases and J dropped 6 bases, with 12 bases sitting between them. CDR3 sequence reads: CASSFSRPGNEQFF. The CDR3 DNA reads TGTGCCAGCAGCTTTTCTCGTCCGGGCAATGAGCAGTTCTTC.

This clone was seen a handful of times. This chain uses TRBV19 with TRBJ2-7; D gene ambiguous. This CDR3 spans 13 amino acids. Looked up from germline, CDR1 is LNHDA and CDR2 is SQIVND (reference sequence). Trimming removed 1 base at V and 3 bases at J, with 7 bases between. The CDR3 region is CASSIGPDYEQYF. The DNA of the CDR3 is TGTGCCAGTAGTATAGGTCCAGACTACGAGCAGTACTTC. The full variable domain, its missing parts supplied by reference TRBV19 and TRBJ2-7, is DGGITQSPKYLFRKEGQNVTLSCEQNLNHDAMYWYRQDPGQGLRLIYYSQIVNDFQKGDIAEGYSVSREKKESFPLTVTSAQKNPTAFYLCASSIGPDYEQYFGPGTRLTVT.

The CDR3, as DNA: TGTGCCAGCAGAGGGACAGAGAACACCGGGGAGCTGTTTTTT. Protein sequence: CASRGTENTGELFF. V is TRBV2 and J is TRBJ2-2; 7 positions match TRBD1. Germline CDR1 and CDR2: SNHLY and FYNNEI. The CDR3 runs to 14 residues. V was pared by 6 bases and J by 1 base, with 2 bases of the junction left unmatched.

There are a few counts of this clone. The V call is TRBV14, the J call TRBJ2-7; TRBD1 agrees at 7 bases. CDR1 is SGHDN and CDR2 is FVKESK in the germline V gene. The CDR3 spans 17 residues. The V and J ends lost 2 bases and 2 bases, in that order; junction bases with no gene match: 12. The CDR3 DNA follows: TGTGCCAGCAGCCAAAACTCGGGGACAGTCCGACCCTACGAGCAGTACTTC. It codes for CASSQNSGTVRPYEQYF. The variable domain in full, with the rest retrieved from reference TRBV14 and TRBJ2-7, is EAGVTQFPSHSVIEKGQTVTLRCDPISGHDNLYWYRRVMGKEIKFLLHFVKESKQDESGMPNNRFLAERTGGTYSTLKVQPAELEDSGVYFCASSQNSGTVRPYEQYFGPGTRLTVT.

This rearrangement joins TRBV5-6 to TRBJ1-3; tentative D call: TRBD1 (6 bases). The CDR3 runs 14 residues. Trimming cost V 1 base and J 2 bases, with 7 bases left between them. Looked up from germline, CDR1 is SGHDT and CDR2 is YYEEEE. Written as DNA, the CDR3 is TGTGCCAGCAGCTTGTCAGGGGCTGGAAACACCATATATTTT. The encoded protein is CASSLSGAGNTIYF.

This clone has more than one count but fewer than ten. The chain is built from TRBV7-2 and TRBJ1-5; TRBD1 is a possible D gene (5 bases). Germline lookup yields CDR1 SGHTA and CDR2 FQGNSA. V shed 4 bases and J shed 4 bases, with 17 bases lying between them. The CDR3 has 16 amino acids. In DNA form, the CDR3 reads TGTGCCAGCAGCTCCCCCGACACAGGTGGTAATCAGCCCCAGCATTTT. Protein: CASSSPDTGGNQPQHF.

This clone was seen a handful of times. This chain links TRBV6-6 with TRBJ1-5, with D possibly TRBD1 on 6 matching bases. CDR1 and CDR2 (germline): MNHNY, SVGAGI (reference sequence). V lost 6 bases and J lost 9, with 15 bases in between. The CDR3 runs to 13 residues. In DNA form, the CDR3 reads TGTGCCAGCAGGGTCCGGGAACAGGGGCCCCAGCATTTT. Protein product: CASRVREQGPQHF.

This clone was seen only a few times. The V call is TRBV28, the J call TRBJ2-5; 9 nucleotides align to TRBD1. V trimming: 6 bases; J trimming: 3 bases; junction bases outside the gene matches: 2. Germline CDR1 is MDHEN and CDR2 is SYDVKM. This CDR3 is built from 13 residues. The CDR3 bases are TGTGCCAGCAGACGGACAGGGGAAGAGACCCAGTACTTC. The encoded protein is CASRRTGEETQYF. The full variable domain, rest sourced from reference TRBV28 and TRBJ2-5, is DVKVTQSSRYLVKRTGEKVFLECVQDMDHENMFWYRQDPGLGLRLIYFSYDVKMKEKGDIPEGYSVSREKKERFSLILESASTNQTSMYLCASRRTGEETQYFGPGTRLLVL.

This clone was recorded a few times. V gene TRBV6-1 combines with J gene TRBJ1-1, with a tentative D call TRBD1 (5 bases). The CDR3 sequence is 13 residues long. The ends were cut back, 3 bases at V and 5 bases at J, with 10 bases in the middle. Germline values: CDR1 MNHNS, CDR2 SASEGT. Here the CDR3 reads CASSDREGTEAFF. The CDR3 DNA is TGTGCCAGCAGTGACAGGGAGGGAACTGAAGCTTTCTTT.

V is TRBV12-5 and J is TRBJ2-3; no definite D call. The CDR3 is made up of 13 amino acids. V lost 2 bases, J lost 3 bases, and 6 bases lay in between. Germline CDR1 LGHNT, CDR2 FRNRAP. CDR3 nucleotides: TGTGCTAGTGGTTTGTCCCGGACAGATACGCAGTATTTT. This codes for CASGLSRTDTQYF. The full variable domain, rest sourced from reference TRBV12-5 and TRBJ2-3, is DARVTQTPRHKVTEMGQEVTMRCQPILGHNTVFWYRQTMMQGLELLAYFRNRAPLDDSGMPKDRFSAEMPDATLATLKIQPSEPRDSAVYFCASGLSRTDTQYFGPGTRLTVL.

There are a few counts of this clone. As DNA, the CDR3 is TGTGCCAGCAGCTTGGCCGGGGGTTTGGGTGAAGCTTTCTTT. It is translated as CASSLAGGLGEAFF. This chain connects TRBV5-4 to TRBJ1-1; the D gene is possibly TRBD1 (5 bases). Trimming shortened V by 0 bases and J by 7 bases, and 13 bases separated the two germline ends. Germline CDR1 SGHNT, CDR2 YYREEE (reference sequence). CDR3 length: 14 residues.

There are a few counts of this clone. The rearrangement joins TRBV23-1 to TRBJ1-4, with a tentative D call TRBD1 (6 bases). TRBV23-1 qualifies as an ORF whose function is uncertain. The CDR3 contains 20 residues. V was clipped by 3 bases and J by 6 bases, with 29 bases between them. The CDR3 DNA reads TGCGCCAGCAGTCAGATTCAAGGACAGCCGGTATATGCAGTGGATGAAAAACTGTTTTTT. Translation gives CASSQIQGQPVYAVDEKLFF.

The chain has TRBV11-2 and TRBJ2-7; no firm D call. This CDR3 region has 11 residues. Germline CDR1 SGHAT, CDR2 FQNNGV. V shed 3 bases and J shed 5 bases, with 5 bases lying between them. The CDR3 nucleotides are TGTGCCAGCAGCTTGGGCCACGAGCAGTACTTC. As protein: CASSLGHEQYF.

The rearrangement joins TRBV5-6 to TRBJ1-4, with D perhaps TRBD1 (5 bases). This CDR3 comprises 17 residues. V lost 0 bases to trimming and J lost 0 bases, with 12 bases between them. The V gene's germline CDR1 is SGHDT and CDR2 YYEEEE. CDR3 protein: CASSLDVGLATNEKLFF. Here the CDR3 DNA reads TGTGCCAGCAGCTTGGATGTGGGGCTCGCAACTAATGAAAAACTGTTTTTT.

The chain is built from TRBV6-6 and TRBJ1-1; 8 bases agree with TRBD1. The ends lost 5 bases at V and 4 bases at J; junction bases unmatched: 3. Germline loops: CDR1 MNHNY, CDR2 SVGAGI (reference sequence). This CDR3 region has 13 residues. CDR3 region: CASSVTGGTEAFF. Here the CDR3 DNA reads TGTGCCAGCAGTGTCACAGGGGGCACTGAAGCTTTCTTT.

As DNA, the CDR3 is TGTGCCCACAGCGGGGGCTCCTACGAGCAGTACTTC. Its protein product is CAHSGGSYEQYF. The chain has TRBV30 and TRBJ2-7, with 8 bases lining up with TRBD2. CDR3 length: 12 amino acids. Losses at the gene ends were 8 bases for V and 0 bases for J; bases not matched to a gene: 3. Germline V gene lookup returns CDR1 GTSNPN and CDR2 SVGIG (reference sequence).

This clone has just a few counts. The genes are TRBV28 and TRBJ2-5; weak D call: TRBD2 (6 bases). Trimming took 2 bases from V and 5 from J, leaving 15 bases between them. Looked up from germline, CDR1 is MDHEN and CDR2 is SYDVKM. This CDR3 has 15 residues. The CDR3 is CASSLVGAGRETQYF. In DNA, the CDR3 is TGTGCCAGCAGTTTAGTTGGGGCAGGGAGGGAGACCCAGTACTTC.

This clone was detected only a few times. The chain is built from TRBV2 and TRBJ1-1; TRBD1 agrees at 8 bases. The CDR3 spans 16 residues. Germline assignment: CDR1 SNHLY and CDR2 FYNNEI. J gave up 5 bases and V 2 bases, and 10 bases lay outside the gene matches. In nucleotides, the CDR3 is TGTGCCAGCAGTGAATCGGCAGGGGGCGCGAGAACTGAAGCTTTCTTT. Its translation is CASSESAGGARTEAFF.

V is TRBV28 and J is TRBJ2-7, with D perhaps matching TRBD1 (5 bases). V was shortened by 6 bases and J by 3 bases, with 15 bases between the two germline ends. Germline V CDR1 and CDR2: MDHEN, SYDVKM. The length of the CDR3 is 14 residues. The CDR3 spells CASSTPARVYEQYV. The CDR3 DNA reads TGTGCCAGCAGCACCCCGGCCAGGGTCTACGAGCAGTACGTC.

The rearrangement joins TRBV2 to TRBJ1-2, with TRBD1 matching 7 bases. V trimming: 3 bases; J trimming: 6 bases; junction bases outside the gene matches: 10. Germline V gives CDR1 SNHLY, CDR2 FYNNEI. The CDR3 is 15 residues long. The CDR3 here is CASSESTARGNGYTF. CDR3 nucleotides: TGTGCCAGCAGTGAGTCAACAGCCAGGGGGAATGGCTACACCTTC. The full variable domain, rest sourced from reference TRBV2 and TRBJ1-2, is EPEVTQTPSHQVTQMGQEVILRCVPISNHLYFYWYRQILGQKVEFLVSFYNNEISEKSEIFDDQFSVERPDGSNFTLKIRSTKLEDSAMYFCASSESTARGNGYTFGSGTRLTVV.

This chain uses TRBV2 with TRBJ2-2; 9 nucleotides align to TRBD2. The V gene's germline CDR1 is SNHLY and CDR2 FYNNEI. The CDR3 length is 15 residues. Trimming removed 6 bases from V and 5 bases from J; junction bases left unmatched: 7. CDR3 protein: CASRTLAGSTGELFF. In nucleotides, the CDR3 is TGTGCCAGCAGGACTCTAGCGGGGTCAACCGGGGAGCTGTTTTTT.

The chain joins TRBV7-2 to TRBJ2-6; 8 nucleotides agree with TRBD1. Germline values: CDR1 SGHTA, CDR2 FQGNSA. CDR3 length equals 19 residues. V gave up 1 base and J gave up 2 bases; unmatched junction bases: 10. Written as DNA, the CDR3 is TGTGCCAGCAGCTTAGTGGGGACAGGTGCTTACCCTGGGGCCAACGTCCTGACTTTC. Encoded protein: CASSLVGTGAYPGANVLTF.